The T cell receptor beta chain under discussion was sequenced for a study of identifying expanded T cells in peripheral blood (dated by TCRdb to about 2019). Study-wide context: Four technical replicates, made by sequencing separate aliquots from the same pool of genomic DNA, were compared pairwise.

The CDR3 numbers 10 residues from cysteine through phenylalanine. The kept DNA is CDR3 alone, 30 bases in frame from the first base. Trimming removed 2 bases from V and 5 bases from J, leaving 0 bases between the germline ends. As encoded in the germline V gene, CDR1 is MGHDK while CDR2 is SYGVNS. A word on this clone: The clone's antigen remains unknown. Base qualities are missing; no much larger clone stands one base away.

No immune events such as infections were documented for the healthy donors during the collection period. To calibrate time-dependent variance in a beta-binomial model of T-cell clone differential abundance, blood repertoires from healthy donors were used as a training cohort. There were about ten healthy donors in the training cohort, of whom 3 were female and 7 were male. An age range of about 29 to 70 years, with an average of roughly 40 years, was recorded for the donors. Obtained from a commercial supplier, whole blood was collected from each healthy donor at three time points set approximately two weeks apart. For immunosequencing, genomic DNA was extracted from whole blood that had not been sorted. What the research found in general, with its limitations: Across all healthy donors, variance in clone template counts between two-week samples was found to increase significantly with total template count. Both the number of clones called differentially abundant and the false-positive rate were significantly reduced by the beta-binomial model across all healthy-donor time intervals. The authors expected biological variance in healthy repertoires might increase further over much longer intervals such as months to years. The binomial model flagged roughly 1.2 differentially abundant clones between technical replicates but about 16 over about 2 weeks and around 20 over four weeks.

The immunoSEQ Assay, which uses bias-controlled multiplex PCR amplification of genomic DNA, was used to profile TCRbeta CDR3 regions. The published analysis was carried out like this. To quantify the absolute abundance of each unique TCRbeta CDR3 region, the sequences were collapsed and filtered. Differential abundance was assessed using a binomial (Fisher-equivalent) model and a beta-binomial model in which time-dependent variance fitted from healthy donors was added. Clones with fewer than 5 combined templates were removed, and a clone was called differentially abundant if the clone's Benjamini-Hochberg FDR was below 0.01. Using the form v = (b*log(k)+a)^2, the beta-binomial variance was modeled as a function of the total template count across the two samples. The table comes from immuneACCESS by way of TCRdb, which keeps in-frame sequences with V and J called. Part of the clones is missing from these tables; in studies checked, under half for an unresolved V gene and the rest for unknown reasons. That table furnishes V, J and clone size, whereas the DNA furnished D and trimming. The sample has about 100,000 clones on record, over 75% of them singletons. Of the sample, 5.5% falls within the top ten clones.

Rearrangement joined TRBV25-1 to TRBJ2-5; confidence is insufficient to name the D gene. This TCR derives from a person aged 18 to 75 in good health. The sequenced material came from blood. CDR3 sequence: CASSEETQYF. The sequence in DNA is TGTGCCAGCAGTGAAGAGACCCAGTACTTC. Beyond the CDR3, the reference TRBV25-1 and TRBJ2-5 genes provide the residues; the full variable domain reads: EADIYQTPRYLVIGTGKKITLECSQTMGHDKMYWYQQDPGMELHLIHYSYGVNSTEKGDLSSESTVSRIRTEHFPLTLESARPSHTSQYLCASSEETQYFGPGTRLLVL.